Below are 14 T cell receptor beta chains sequenced from a single sample in a study of cytomegalovirus exposure and HLA in healthy donors. PCR primers comprised 60 Vbeta and 13 Jbeta primers. Generated by immunoSEQ multiplex PCR, the TCRdb table keeps only in-frame clones and is missing some. The table lists fewer than 200,000 clones, 81% of them singletons. Sequenced input: PBMCs. The receptors originated from a woman aged 25 to 39 in good health and CMV-seronegative.

The chain recombines TRBV10-1 with TRBJ2-3; 16 bases line up with TRBD2. Germline lookup yields CDR1 WNHNN and CDR2 SYGVQD (reference sequence). The junction had 6 bases not matched to a gene; V was cut back by 3 bases and J by 0 bases. This CDR3 is 19 amino acids long. The CDR3 nucleotides read TGCGCCAGCAGTGAAAAGGGACTAGCGGGGGGGTCTAGCACAGATACGCAGTATTTT. This translates into CASSEKGLAGGSSTDTQYF.

The chain employs TRBV5-1 and TRBJ1-2, with D possibly matching TRBD1 (5 bases). This CDR3 has 13 residues. Trimming cost V 9 bases and J 1 base, with 13 bases left between them. Per the germline V gene, CDR1 is SGHRS and CDR2 is YFSETQ. The CDR3 DNA reads as TGCGCCACCGCGCGGGACGGTAACTATGGCTACACCTTC. Protein: CATARDGNYGYTF.

The rearrangement links TRBV19 to TRBJ2-7, with TRBD1 matching 7 bases. Germline CDR1 reads LNHDA; CDR2 reads SQIVND (reference sequence). This CDR3 has 12 amino acids. The J segment lost 5 bases and the V segment lost 5 bases, leaving 3 bases of the junction unmatched. The CDR3 here is CASSPGGHEQYF. The CDR3 nucleotides are TGTGCCAGTAGTCCAGGGGGTCACGAGCAGTACTTC.

This chain joins TRBV5-1 and TRBJ2-1; 12 nucleotides align to TRBD1. V shed 7 bases, J shed 8 bases, and the junction held 10 bases outside the gene matches. Germline V gene sequence: CDR1 SGHRS, CDR2 YFSETQ. The CDR3 runs to 15 residues. The CDR3 is CASGGTGGPLDEQFF. The CDR3 nucleotides are TGCGCCAGCGGGGGGACAGGGGGCCCCCTCGATGAGCAGTTCTTC.

The V gene is TRBV19, the J gene TRBJ1-2; D remains unclear. V lost 3 bases and J 8 bases, leaving 13 bases between the germline ends. The length of the CDR3 is 13 residues. Germline values: CDR1 LNHDA, CDR2 SQIVND (reference sequence). The CDR3 region has the DNA TGTGCCAGTAGTATCAGAGGGTATGACGGCTACACCTTC. Amino acid sequence: CASSIRGYDGYTF.

This chain links TRBV2 with TRBJ1-2, with 8 positions matching TRBD1. V lost 4 bases and J lost 2; bases outside the gene matches: 6. CDR1 and CDR2 (germline): SNHLY, FYNNEI. The length of the CDR3 is 15 residues. CDR3 amino acids: CASSVRPGGNYGYTF. The CDR3 DNA sequence: TGTGCCAGCAGTGTCAGGCCAGGGGGCAACTATGGCTACACCTTC.

The chain uses TRBV5-1 and TRBJ2-1; 7 nucleotides align to TRBD2. Germline assignment: CDR1 SGHRS and CDR2 YFSETQ. Unmatched junction bases numbered 7, after V lost 0 bases and J lost 4 bases. The CDR3 totals 16 residues. CDR3 nucleotide sequence: TGCGCCAGCAGCTTGGTGGCGGGAGAGGGTTACAATGAGCAGTTCTTC. This translates into CASSLVAGEGYNEQFF.

This sequence joins TRBV28 and TRBJ1-5; 8 bases map to TRBD1. From germline, CDR1 is MDHEN and CDR2 SYDVKM. Unmatched junction bases numbered 12, after V lost 7 bases and J lost 7 bases. CDR3 length equals 15 residues. The CDR3 protein is CASTPTGAGLQPQHF. CDR3 nucleotides: TGTGCCAGCACCCCGACAGGGGCTGGTTTACAGCCCCAGCATTTT.

This clone was seen once. The rearrangement uses TRBV4-3 and TRBJ2-7, with a possible D match to TRBD1 (6 bases). CDR1 and CDR2 (germline): LGHNA, YSLEER. The CDR3 has 16 amino acids. V dropped 0 bases and J dropped 1 base, with 13 bases sitting between them. The CDR3 loop is CASSQDPRGQSYEQYF. CDR3 DNA: TGCGCCAGCAGCCAAGATCCCAGGGGCCAGTCCTACGAGCAGTACTTC.

The V gene is TRBV6-5, the J gene TRBJ1-1, with unresolved D. Trimming took off 2 bases at V and 4 bases at J, with 8 bases between the two ends. This CDR3 is 13 amino acids long. CDR1 and CDR2 (germline): MNHEY, SVGAGI. The CDR3 here is CASSYVARTEAFF. CDR3 nucleotide sequence: TGTGCCAGCAGTTACGTGGCACGCACTGAAGCTTTCTTT.

V is TRBV29-1 and J is TRBJ2-5; 12 positions match TRBD2. The germline gives CDR1 SQVTM, CDR2 ANQGSEA. The junction had 5 bases not matched to a gene; V was cut back by 2 bases and J by 1 base. This CDR3 contains 16 residues. The CDR3 DNA is TGCAGCGTTGAAAGACTAGCGGGAGTTCTCCAAGAGACCCAGTACTTC. Its translation: CSVERLAGVLQETQYF.

J is TRBJ2-3 and V is TRBV6-5; 12 bases map to TRBD2. CDR1 and CDR2 (germline): MNHEY, SVGAGI. The CDR3 consists of 16 residues. J lost 4 bases, V lost 2 bases, and 4 bases had no gene match. The CDR3: CASSYIGLAGSDTQYF. The CDR3 DNA is TGTGCCAGCAGTTACATCGGACTAGCGGGGTCAGATACGCAGTATTTT.

This clone was seen a handful of times. The V call is TRBV19, the J call TRBJ1-5, with a possible D match to TRBD1 (5 bases). Trimming stripped 2 bases from V and 7 bases from J, with 12 bases between. Germline CDR1 reads LNHDA; CDR2 reads SQIVND (reference sequence). This CDR3 has 14 amino acids. The CDR3 DNA follows: TGTGCCAGTAGTATATTAGGGGCTGGGCAGCCCCAGCATTTT. Residues: CASSILGAGQPQHF.

The gene calls are TRBV6-5 and TRBJ2-1; 9 positions match TRBD2. Germline loops: CDR1 MNHEY, CDR2 SVGAGI. V trimming: 2 bases; J trimming: 14 bases; junction bases outside the gene matches: 7. This CDR3 contains 13 residues. CDR3 loop: CASSYPGASGEFF. The CDR3 bases are TGTGCCAGCAGTTACCCGGGGGCTAGCGGGGAGTTCTTC.